This T cell receptor beta chain came from a study of control samples from healthy donors and cancer patients. The repertoire was sequenced with immunoSEQ multiplex PCR; TCRdb's copy has only in-frame clones and lacks some. The data show around 20,000 clones, with more than 80% seen just once and around 38% held by the top ten. Germline V lookup: CDR1 LNHNV, CDR2 YYDKDF (reference sequence). V dropped 8 bases and J dropped 5; count of bases not matched to a gene: 14. The CDR3 loop spans 15 amino acids. The receptor's source is a man aged 60-69 years with head and neck cancer. The sample was PBMCs. The chain recombines TRBV15 with TRBJ2-7, with 8 bases identical to TRBD2. CDR3 DNA: TGTGCCACCTCCACCCGGGGGGGCGGGCAAGACGAGCAGTACTTC. Amino acid sequence: CATSTRGGGQDEQYF. Variable domain in full (rest from reference TRBV15 and TRBJ2-7): DAMVIQNPRYQVTQFGKPVTLSCSQTLNHNVMYWYQQKSSQAPKLLFHYYDKDFNNEADTPDNFQSRRPNTSFCFLDIRSPGLGDTAMYLCATSTRGGGQDEQYFGPGTRLTVT.